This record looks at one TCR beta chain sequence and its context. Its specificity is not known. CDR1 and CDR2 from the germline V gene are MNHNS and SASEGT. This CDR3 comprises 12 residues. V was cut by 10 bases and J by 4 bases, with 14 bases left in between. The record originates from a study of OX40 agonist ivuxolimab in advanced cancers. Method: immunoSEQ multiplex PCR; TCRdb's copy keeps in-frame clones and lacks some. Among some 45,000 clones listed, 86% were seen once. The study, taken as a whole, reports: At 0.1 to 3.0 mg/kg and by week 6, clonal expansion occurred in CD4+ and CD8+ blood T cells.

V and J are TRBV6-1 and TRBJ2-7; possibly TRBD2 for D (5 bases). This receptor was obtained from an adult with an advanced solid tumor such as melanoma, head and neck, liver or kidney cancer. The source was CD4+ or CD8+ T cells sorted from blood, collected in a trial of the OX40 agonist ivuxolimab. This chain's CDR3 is CATMMGDYEQYF. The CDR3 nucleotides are TGTGCCACCATGATGGGAGATTACGAGCAGTACTTC.